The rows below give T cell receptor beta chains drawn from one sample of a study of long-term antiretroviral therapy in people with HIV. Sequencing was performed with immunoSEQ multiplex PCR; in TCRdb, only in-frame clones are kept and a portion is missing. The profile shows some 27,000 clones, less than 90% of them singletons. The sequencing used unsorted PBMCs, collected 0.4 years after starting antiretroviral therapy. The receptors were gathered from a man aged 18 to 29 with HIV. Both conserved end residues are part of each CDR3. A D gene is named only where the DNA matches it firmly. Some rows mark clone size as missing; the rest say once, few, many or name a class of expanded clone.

CDR3aa: CASSLSNQPQHF
CDR3nt: TGTGCCAGCAGCCTCTCAAATCAGCCCCAGCATTTT
abundance: few
j_gene: TRBJ1-5
d_gene: -
len: 12
v_gene: TRBV27

CDR3aa: CASGSPGQESGMDGYTF
CDR3nt: TGTGCCAGCGGTTCCCCGGGACAGGAATCAGGGATGGATGGCTACACCTTC
abundance: -
j_gene: TRBJ1-2
d_gene: TRBD1
len: 17
v_gene: TRBV5-6

CDR3aa: CASSPGTDHYEQYF
CDR3nt: TGTGCCAGTAGTCCCGGGACGGACCACTACGAGCAGTACTTC
abundance: -
j_gene: TRBJ2-7
d_gene: -
len: 14
v_gene: TRBV19

CDR3aa: CASSLMNTEAFF
CDR3nt: TGTGCCAGCAGCTTGATGAACACTGAAGCTTTCTTT
abundance: -
j_gene: TRBJ1-1
d_gene: -
len: 12
v_gene: TRBV7-9

CDR3aa: CASSQAGQGFDEQYF
CDR3nt: TGCGCCAGCAGCCAAGCCGGACAGGGATTCGACGAGCAGTACTTC
abundance: -
j_gene: TRBJ2-7
d_gene: TRBD1
len: 15
v_gene: TRBV4-3

CDR3aa: CASSGPNYNEQFF
CDR3nt: TGCGCCAGCAGTGGACCGAACTACAATGAGCAGTTCTTC
abundance: -
j_gene: TRBJ2-1
d_gene: -
len: 13
v_gene: TRBV10-2

CDR3aa: CAISRTGRAYEQYF
CDR3nt: TGTGCCATCTCTAGGACAGGGCGAGCCTACGAGCAGTACTTC
abundance: few
j_gene: TRBJ2-7
d_gene: TRBD1
len: 14
v_gene: TRBV10-3

CDR3aa: CASSPPETASYEQYF
CDR3nt: TGTGCCAGCTCACCACCGGAGACAGCCTCCTACGAGCAGTACTTC
abundance: -
j_gene: TRBJ2-7
d_gene: -
len: 15
v_gene: TRBV18

CDR3aa: CASSLVFGRNHEQYF
CDR3nt: TGTGCCAGCAGCTTAGTATTCGGCAGGAACCACGAGCAGTACTTC
abundance: -
j_gene: TRBJ2-7
d_gene: -
len: 15
v_gene: TRBV7-9

CDR3aa: CASELGGRQYF
CDR3nt: TGCGCCAGCGAATTGGGGGGCCGGCAGTACTTC
abundance: -
j_gene: TRBJ2-7
d_gene: -
len: 11
v_gene: TRBV10-1

CDR3aa: CASSLGGGNPEAFF
CDR3nt: TGTGCCAGCAGCCTAGGGGGGGGTAACCCTGAAGCTTTCTTT
abundance: -
j_gene: TRBJ1-1
d_gene: -
len: 14
v_gene: TRBV14

CDR3aa: CASSVSGIVVNEQFF
CDR3nt: TGTGCCAGCAGCGTGAGCGGGATCGTTGTCAATGAGCAGTTCTTC
abundance: -
j_gene: TRBJ2-1
d_gene: TRBD2
len: 15
v_gene: TRBV9

CDR3aa: CASSLALRGGTDTQYF
CDR3nt: TGCGCCAGCAGCTTAGCGCTGCGGGGGGGCACAGATACGCAGTATTTT
abundance: -
j_gene: TRBJ2-3
d_gene: TRBD2
len: 16
v_gene: TRBV4-1

CDR3aa: CASSPGQLNYGYTF
CDR3nt: TGCGCCAGCAGTCCGGGACAGCTCAACTATGGCTACACCTTC
abundance: -
j_gene: TRBJ1-2
d_gene: TRBD1
len: 14
v_gene: TRBV5-1

CDR3aa: CAISEGGRAGDTQYF
CDR3nt: TGTGCCATCAGTGAGGGCGGGAGGGCCGGAGATACGCAGTATTTT
abundance: once
j_gene: TRBJ2-3
d_gene: TRBD2
len: 15
v_gene: TRBV10-3

CDR3aa: CASSHPQGSTEAFF
CDR3nt: TGTGCCAGCAGCCACCCACAGGGTTCGACTGAAGCTTTCTTT
abundance: once
j_gene: TRBJ1-1
d_gene: -
len: 14
v_gene: TRBV7-8

CDR3aa: CASSLVGSGSSYNEQFF
CDR3nt: TGTGCCAGCAGCTTAGTCGGTAGCGGGAGTTCCTACAATGAGCAGTTCTTC
abundance: few
j_gene: TRBJ2-1
d_gene: TRBD2
len: 17
v_gene: TRBV7-2

CDR3aa: CASSRNRDTQYF
CDR3nt: TGTGCCAGCAGCCGCAACAGGGATACGCAGTATTTT
abundance: -
j_gene: TRBJ2-3
d_gene: -
len: 12
v_gene: TRBV11-2

CDR3aa: CASSPQGAPYEQYF
CDR3nt: TGTGCCAGCAGCCCACAGGGGGCTCCCTACGAGCAGTACTTC
abundance: -
j_gene: TRBJ2-7
d_gene: TRBD1
len: 14
v_gene: TRBV7-9

CDR3aa: CASSLEKRATYEQYF
CDR3nt: TGTGCCAGCAGCTTAGAAAAGAGGGCTACCTACGAGCAGTACTTC
abundance: -
j_gene: TRBJ2-7
d_gene: -
len: 15
v_gene: TRBV7-2

CDR3aa: CASSPGLAGYNEQFF
CDR3nt: TGTGCCAGCAGCCCGGGACTAGCGGGCTACAATGAGCAGTTCTTC
abundance: -
j_gene: TRBJ2-1
d_gene: TRBD2
len: 15
v_gene: TRBV7-3

CDR3aa: CASSALGSETQYF
CDR3nt: TGTGCCAGCAGTGCCCTCGGGAGTGAGACCCAGTACTTC
abundance: -
j_gene: TRBJ2-5
d_gene: -
len: 13
v_gene: TRBV27

CDR3aa: CATSRDRAGGGAEAFF
CDR3nt: TGTGCCACCAGCAGAGATCGGGCAGGGGGAGGTGCTGAAGCTTTCTTT
abundance: -
j_gene: TRBJ1-1
d_gene: TRBD1
len: 16
v_gene: TRBV15

CDR3aa: CASSLDRTQHF
CDR3nt: TGTGCCAGCAGTCTAGACAGGACTCAGCATTTT
abundance: few
j_gene: TRBJ1-5
d_gene: -
len: 11
v_gene: TRBV28

CDR3aa: CASSYSEGWDYGYTF
CDR3nt: TGTGCCAGCAGTTACTCGGAGGGGTGGGACTATGGCTACACCTTC
abundance: -
j_gene: TRBJ1-2
d_gene: -
len: 15
v_gene: TRBV6-5

CDR3aa: CASSQHRRLGVLSEQFF
CDR3nt: TGTGCCAGCAGCCAACACCGGCGACTAGGGGTCCTCTCTGAGCAGTTCTTC
abundance: -
j_gene: TRBJ2-1
d_gene: -
len: 17
v_gene: TRBV7-3

CDR3aa: CASSPLAGDYEQYF
CDR3nt: TGTGCCAGCTCACCACTCGCAGGCGATTACGAGCAGTACTTC
abundance: -
j_gene: TRBJ2-7
d_gene: -
len: 14
v_gene: TRBV18

CDR3aa: CASWDRDMKTQYF
CDR3nt: TGTGCCAGCTGGGACAGGGATATGAAGACCCAGTACTTC
abundance: -
j_gene: TRBJ2-5
d_gene: TRBD1
len: 13
v_gene: TRBV5-4

CDR3aa: CASSLGWGEERNQPQHF
CDR3nt: TGTGCCAGCAGCTTAGGATGGGGGGAAGAACGCAATCAGCCCCAGCATTTT
abundance: -
j_gene: TRBJ1-5
d_gene: -
len: 17
v_gene: TRBV7-4

CDR3aa: CASSFWDSNEKLFF
CDR3nt: TGTGCCAGCAGCTTCTGGGACAGTAATGAAAAACTGTTTTTT
abundance: once
j_gene: TRBJ1-4
d_gene: TRBD1
len: 14
v_gene: TRBV11-2

CDR3aa: CASSLGAANTEAFF
CDR3nt: TGTGCCAGCAGCCTGGGGGCGGCGAACACTGAAGCTTTCTTT
abundance: -
j_gene: TRBJ1-1
d_gene: -
len: 14
v_gene: TRBV7-2

CDR3aa: CASSPSSSGYEQYF
CDR3nt: TGTGCCAGCAGCCCCTCGTCTAGCGGCTACGAGCAGTACTTC
abundance: -
j_gene: TRBJ2-7
d_gene: TRBD2
len: 14
v_gene: TRBV13

CDR3aa: CASSFGQGNTEAFF
CDR3nt: TGTGCCAGCAGCTTCGGACAGGGGAACACTGAAGCTTTCTTT
abundance: -
j_gene: TRBJ1-1
d_gene: TRBD1
len: 14
v_gene: TRBV7-2

CDR3aa: CASRGLAGRTDTQYF
CDR3nt: TGTGCCAGCAGAGGACTAGCGGGACGTACAGATACGCAGTATTTT
abundance: -
j_gene: TRBJ2-3
d_gene: TRBD2
len: 15
v_gene: TRBV28